The entry below describes one T cell receptor (beta chain). Only in-frame clones appear in the TCRdb table, and some are missing; sequencing was by immunoSEQ multiplex PCR. The sample has roughly 29,000 clones, around 80% seen once. The sample originates from a study of sequential checkpoint blockade in melanoma. Treatment in this sample: randomized to nivolumab then ipilimumab (arm A) or the reverse (arm B). CDR3 length: 11 amino acids. Germline V lookup: CDR1 SGHVS, CDR2 FNYEAQ. V was shortened by 4 bases and J by 8 bases, with 6 bases between the two germline ends. The chain joins TRBV7-6 to TRBJ2-1; D gene unclear. The input for sequencing was CD8+ T cells sorted from blood (inferred from file names), taken from a patient given nivolumab and ipilimumab in sequence. The source is a human donor with melanoma. The CDR3 sequence: CASSSSDEQFF. The CDR3 DNA follows: TGTGCCAGCAGCTCTTCGGATGAGCAGTTCTTC.